This T cell receptor beta chain comes out of a study of regulatory T cells in long-lasting Graves disease. The study, taken as a whole, reports: Persistent disease showed a preference for TRBV28, TRBJ1-2 and TRBJ2-5.

CDR1 is SGHRS, CDR2 YFSETQ, per germline. The CDR3 contains 18 residues. Time point denoted: persistent/refractory GD, antithyroid drugs over 5 years with positive TRAb. Preparation of the TCR library used RNA extracted from PBMCs. Patient provenance is recorded as an endocrinology department in Xi'an, China. A word on this clonotype: The antigen remains undetermined. One junction end disagrees with the germline gene, perhaps due to a read error.

Construction of TCR beta libraries relied on iRepertoire HTBI primers and on Arm-PCR targeting CDR3 regions. TCRdb re-analysed the multiplex PCR reads in MiXCR, keeping a single row per CDR3 protein. Of approximately 400,000 distinct CDR3 sequences listed, less than 25% were seen once; the top ten hold less than 25%. The origin of this receptor is a female donor with Graves disease. The rearrangement links TRBV5-1 to TRBJ1-4, with 8 bases aligning to TRBD1. The sample in question was peripheral blood mononuclear cells (PBMCs), obtained when the disease was refractory, from a patient treated with antithyroid drugs. The CDR3 DNA reads as TGTGCCAGCAGCTGGAAGCAGGGGGCCATTGCAACTAATGAAAAACTGTTTTTT. Protein: CASSWKQGAIATNEKLFF. Using reference TRBV5-1 and TRBJ1-4 for the parts outside the CDR3, the full variable domain is KAGVTQTPRYLIKTRGQQVTLSCSPISGHRSVSWYQQTPGQGLQFLFEYFSETQRNKGNFPGRFSGRQFSNSRSEMNVSTLELGDSALYLCASSWKQGAIATNEKLFFGSGTQLSVL.